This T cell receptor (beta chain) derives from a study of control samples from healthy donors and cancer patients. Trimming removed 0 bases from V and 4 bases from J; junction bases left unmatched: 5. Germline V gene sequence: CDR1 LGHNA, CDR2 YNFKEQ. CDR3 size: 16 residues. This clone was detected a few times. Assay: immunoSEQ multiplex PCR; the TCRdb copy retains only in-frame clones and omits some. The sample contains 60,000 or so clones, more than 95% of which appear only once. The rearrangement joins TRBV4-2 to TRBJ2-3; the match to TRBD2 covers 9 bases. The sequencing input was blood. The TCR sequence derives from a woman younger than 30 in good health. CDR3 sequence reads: CASSQDGAGGADTQYF. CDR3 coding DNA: TGTGCCAGCAGCCAAGATGGAGCGGGGGGAGCAGATACGCAGTATTTT.